This TCR beta chain was found in a study of blood T cell repertoires in COVID-19. Germline trimming cut 2 bases from V and 6 bases from J; bases unmatched to any gene: 8. The germline V gene encodes CDR1 SGHTA and CDR2 FQGTGA. The CDR3 has 16 residues. Clones were sequenced by immunoSEQ multiplex PCR, and TCRdb holds only the in-frame ones, with some missing. The data hold about 39,000 clones, with around 87% observed a single time. The sequencing input was peripheral blood. The sequence derives from a man aged 50 to 59 with active or convalescent COVID-19. The V gene is TRBV7-3, the J gene TRBJ2-2, with 8 bases that match TRBD2. CDR3 nucleotide sequence: TGTGCCAGCAGCTTAGGCGGGAGGAACGAGGCCGGGGAGCTGTTTTTT. It specifies CASSLGGRNEAGELFF.